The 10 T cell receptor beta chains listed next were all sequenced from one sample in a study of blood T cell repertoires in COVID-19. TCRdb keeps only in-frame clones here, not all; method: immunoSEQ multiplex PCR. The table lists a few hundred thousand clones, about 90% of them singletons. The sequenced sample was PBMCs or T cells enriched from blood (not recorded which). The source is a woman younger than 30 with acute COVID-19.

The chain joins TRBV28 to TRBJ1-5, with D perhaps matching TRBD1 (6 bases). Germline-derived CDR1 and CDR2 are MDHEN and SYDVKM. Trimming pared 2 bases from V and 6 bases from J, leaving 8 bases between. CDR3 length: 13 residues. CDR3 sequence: CASSLRGGQPQHF. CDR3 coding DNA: TGTGCCAGCAGTTTAAGGGGGGGTCAGCCCCAGCATTTT.

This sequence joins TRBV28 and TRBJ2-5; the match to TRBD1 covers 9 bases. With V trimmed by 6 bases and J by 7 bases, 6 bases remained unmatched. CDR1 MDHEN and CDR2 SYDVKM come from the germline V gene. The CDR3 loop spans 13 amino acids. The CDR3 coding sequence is TGTGCCAGCAGACCACAGGGGGCGCGGACCCAGTACTTC. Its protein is CASRPQGARTQYF.

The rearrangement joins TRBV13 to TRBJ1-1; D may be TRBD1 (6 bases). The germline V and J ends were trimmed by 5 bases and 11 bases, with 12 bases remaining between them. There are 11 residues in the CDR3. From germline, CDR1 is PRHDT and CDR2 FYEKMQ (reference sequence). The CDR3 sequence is CASSNRQAAFF. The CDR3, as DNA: TGTGCCAGCAGCAATAGACAGGCCGCTTTCTTT.

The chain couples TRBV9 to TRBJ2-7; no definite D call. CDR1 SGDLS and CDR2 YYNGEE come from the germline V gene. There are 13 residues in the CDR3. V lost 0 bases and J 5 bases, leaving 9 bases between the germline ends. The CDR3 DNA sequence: TGTGCCAGCAGCGTAGGTCCAGGCGACGAGCAGTACTTC. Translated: CASSVGPGDEQYF. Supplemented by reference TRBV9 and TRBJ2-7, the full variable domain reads DSGVTQTPKHLITATGQRVTLRCSPRSGDLSVYWYQQSLDQGLQFLIQYYNGEERAKGNILERFSAQQFPDLHSELNLSSLELGDSALYFCASSVGPGDEQYFGPGTRLTVT.

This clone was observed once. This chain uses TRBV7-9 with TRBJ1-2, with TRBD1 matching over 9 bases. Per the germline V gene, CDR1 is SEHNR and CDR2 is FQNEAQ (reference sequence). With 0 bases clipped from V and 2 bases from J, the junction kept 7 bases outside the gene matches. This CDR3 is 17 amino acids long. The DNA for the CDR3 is TGTGCCAGCAGCTTAGCGGGGGCGACAGGGGGAAACTATGGCTACACCTTC. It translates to CASSLAGATGGNYGYTF. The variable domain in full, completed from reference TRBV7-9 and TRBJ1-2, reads DTGVSQNPRHKITKRGQNVTFRCDPISEHNRLYWYRQTLGQGPEFLTYFQNEAQLEKSRLLSDRFSAERPKGSFSTLEIQRTEQGDSAMYLCASSLAGATGGNYGYTFGSGTRLTVV.

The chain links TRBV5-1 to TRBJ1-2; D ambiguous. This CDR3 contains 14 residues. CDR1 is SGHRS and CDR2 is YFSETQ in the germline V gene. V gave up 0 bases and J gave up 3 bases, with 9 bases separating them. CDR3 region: CASSLDYRDYGYTF. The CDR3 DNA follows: TGCGCCAGCAGCTTGGACTATCGGGACTATGGCTACACCTTC.

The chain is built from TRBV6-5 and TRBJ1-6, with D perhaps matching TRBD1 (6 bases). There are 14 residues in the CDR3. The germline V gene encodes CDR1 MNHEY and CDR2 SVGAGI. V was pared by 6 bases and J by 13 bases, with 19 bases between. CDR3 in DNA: TGTGCCAGCAGAGGCACTCCTCAGGGGTGGCCCCTCCACTTT. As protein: CASRGTPQGWPLHF.

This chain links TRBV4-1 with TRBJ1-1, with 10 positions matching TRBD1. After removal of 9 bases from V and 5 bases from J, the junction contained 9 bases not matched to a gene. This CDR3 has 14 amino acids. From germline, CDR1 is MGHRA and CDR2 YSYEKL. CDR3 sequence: CARKGGQGGTEAFF. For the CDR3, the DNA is TGCGCCAGAAAAGGCGGACAGGGGGGGACTGAAGCTTTCTTT.

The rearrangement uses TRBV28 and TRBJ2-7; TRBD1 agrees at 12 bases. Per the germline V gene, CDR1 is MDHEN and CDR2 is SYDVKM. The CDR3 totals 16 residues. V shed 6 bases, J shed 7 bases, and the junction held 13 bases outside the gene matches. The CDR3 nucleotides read TGTGCCAGCAGGCTTTCTCCCGGGACAGGGGGCTGGGAGCAGTACTTC. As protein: CASRLSPGTGGWEQYF.

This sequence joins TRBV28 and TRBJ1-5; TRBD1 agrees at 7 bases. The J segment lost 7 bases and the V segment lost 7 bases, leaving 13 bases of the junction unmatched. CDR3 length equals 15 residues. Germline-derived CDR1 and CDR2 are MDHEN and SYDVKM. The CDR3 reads CASNFGDRTRQPQHF. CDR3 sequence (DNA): TGTGCCAGCAATTTCGGGGACAGAACCCGACAGCCCCAGCATTTT.